The rows below give T cell receptor beta chains drawn from one sample of a study of T-cell memory formation after mild COVID-19. TCRdb itself ran the 5' RACE reads through MiXCR, one entry per CDR3 protein. The top ten clones hold about two fifths of a sample with 70,000 to 100,000 distinct CDR3 sequences, roughly 15% of them seen once. Sequenced sample: PBMCs or a T cell subset sorted from them (not recorded which). All receptors come from a man younger than 35 who had mild COVID-19 (a few samples of this study predate the infection). Cell type and time point are not known. Each CDR3 is given with its conserved first and last residue. The D gene is left open where the match is weak. Expanded clones get a size class; other rows say once, few or many, or leave the size out.

v_call: TRBV7-2
clone_size: -
d_call: -
j_call: TRBJ2-3
cdr3_aa: CASSLAHSRADTQYF
cdr3_nt: TGTGCCAGCAGCTTAGCGCACTCACGAGCAGATACGCAGTATTTT

v_call: TRBV7-8
clone_size: many
d_call: -
j_call: TRBJ1-2
cdr3_aa: CASSLAAGTYPGYTF
cdr3_nt: TGTGCCAGCAGCTTAGCGGCAGGCACGTATCCTGGCTACACCTTC

v_call: TRBV4-1
clone_size: few
d_call: -
j_call: TRBJ2-7
cdr3_aa: CASSQGTGDYEQYF
cdr3_nt: TGCGCCAGCAGCCAAGGGACGGGGGACTACGAGCAGTACTTC

v_call: TRBV4-1
clone_size: few
d_call: TRBD1
j_call: TRBJ1-1
cdr3_aa: CASSQDLTGENTEAFF
cdr3_nt: TGCGCCAGCAGCCAGGACCTCACAGGGGAGAACACTGAAGCTTTCTTT

v_call: TRBV20-1
clone_size: many
d_call: TRBD2
j_call: TRBJ2-1
cdr3_aa: CSARAPTSGGQGEQFF
cdr3_nt: TGCAGTGCTCGGGCCCCCACTAGCGGGGGACAAGGGGAGCAGTTCTTC

v_call: TRBV12-5
clone_size: -
d_call: -
j_call: TRBJ2-7
cdr3_aa: CASGFSRVEQYF
cdr3_nt: TGTGCTAGTGGTTTCTCTAGGGTCGAGCAGTACTTC

v_call: TRBV4-3
clone_size: -
d_call: -
j_call: TRBJ2-1
cdr3_aa: CASSQVGRGNSYNEQFF
cdr3_nt: TGCGCCAGCAGCCAAGTCGGTAGGGGGAACTCCTACAATGAGCAGTTCTTC

v_call: TRBV7-9
clone_size: few
d_call: -
j_call: TRBJ2-1
cdr3_aa: CASSLRPDEQFF
cdr3_nt: TGTGCCAGCAGCCTCCGCCCGGATGAGCAGTTCTTC

v_call: TRBV5-1
clone_size: -
d_call: -
j_call: TRBJ2-1
cdr3_aa: CASSLLGSGGPYNEQFF
cdr3_nt: TGCGCCAGCAGCTTGCTAGGTTCCGGGGGGCCCTACAATGAGCAGTTCTTC

v_call: TRBV6-5
clone_size: -
d_call: -
j_call: TRBJ2-2
cdr3_aa: CASSYALAEYTGTGELFF
cdr3_nt: TGTGCCAGCAGTTACGCCTTAGCGGAATATACGGGTACCGGGGAGCTGTTTTTT

v_call: TRBV7-9
clone_size: -
d_call: -
j_call: TRBJ1-1
cdr3_aa: CASSLSRSEAFF
cdr3_nt: TGTGCCAGCAGCTTAAGCCGGAGTGAAGCTTTCTTT

v_call: TRBV3-1
clone_size: few
d_call: TRBD2
j_call: TRBJ2-1
cdr3_aa: CASSQSSGSYNEQFF
cdr3_nt: TGTGCCAGCAGCCAATCTAGCGGATCCTACAATGAGCAGTTCTTC

v_call: TRBV12-3/TRBV12-4
clone_size: many
d_call: -
j_call: TRBJ2-1
cdr3_aa: CASSRDSYNEQFF
cdr3_nt: TGTGCCAGCAGCCGGGACTCCTACAATGAGCAGTTCTTC

v_call: TRBV11-1
clone_size: -
d_call: -
j_call: TRBJ2-3
cdr3_aa: CASSLPRGSDTQYF
cdr3_nt: TGTGCCAGCAGCCTGCCTCGAGGGTCAGATACGCAGTATTTT

v_call: TRBV4-3
clone_size: many
d_call: -
j_call: TRBJ2-1
cdr3_aa: CASSQGSGSTYNEQFF
cdr3_nt: TGCGCCAGCAGCCAAGGTTCGGGGAGTACCTACAATGAGCAGTTCTTC

v_call: TRBV4-3
clone_size: -
d_call: -
j_call: TRBJ2-1
cdr3_aa: CASSPRGRANEQFF
cdr3_nt: TGCGCCAGCAGCCCGAGAGGAAGGGCCAATGAGCAGTTCTTC

v_call: TRBV7-9
clone_size: -
d_call: TRBD1
j_call: TRBJ1-5
cdr3_aa: CASSPYPTGGKQPQHF
cdr3_nt: TGTGCCAGCAGCCCTTACCCAACAGGGGGCAAACAGCCCCAGCATTTT

v_call: TRBV4-1
clone_size: -
d_call: -
j_call: TRBJ2-5
cdr3_aa: CASSQNSGETQYF
cdr3_nt: TGCGCCAGCAGCCAAAATTCTGGGGAGACCCAGTACTTC

v_call: TRBV20-1
clone_size: few
d_call: TRBD1
j_call: TRBJ1-1
cdr3_aa: CSARGIDRVEAFF
cdr3_nt: TGCAGTGCTAGAGGGATCGACAGGGTTGAAGCTTTCTTT

v_call: TRBV29-1
clone_size: -
d_call: -
j_call: TRBJ2-2
cdr3_aa: CSGTDQRGTGELFF
cdr3_nt: TGCAGCGGAACGGACCAGCGAGGGACCGGGGAGCTGTTTTTT

v_call: TRBV29-1
clone_size: many
d_call: -
j_call: TRBJ2-3
cdr3_aa: CSVEPGGDTQYF
cdr3_nt: TGCAGCGTTGAGCCCGGGGGAGATACGCAGTATTTT

v_call: TRBV7-2
clone_size: -
d_call: -
j_call: TRBJ2-1
cdr3_aa: CASSRHVEAMNEQFF
cdr3_nt: TGTGCCAGCAGCCGCCACGTCGAGGCTATGAATGAGCAGTTCTTC

v_call: TRBV7-3
clone_size: -
d_call: TRBD1
j_call: TRBJ2-7
cdr3_aa: CASSSTWDRAHEQYF
cdr3_nt: TGTGCCAGCAGCTCGACCTGGGACAGGGCCCACGAGCAGTACTTC

v_call: TRBV7-9
clone_size: many
d_call: -
j_call: TRBJ2-2
cdr3_aa: CASSLQDTGELFF
cdr3_nt: TGTGCCAGCAGCCTACAGGACACCGGGGAGCTGTTTTTT

v_call: TRBV6-1
clone_size: few
d_call: -
j_call: TRBJ1-6
cdr3_aa: CASSEFSPLHF
cdr3_nt: TGTGCCAGCAGTGAATTTTCACCCCTCCACTTT

v_call: TRBV11-1
clone_size: -
d_call: TRBD2
j_call: TRBJ2-3
cdr3_aa: CASSLAGGPSDTQYF
cdr3_nt: TGTGCCAGCAGCTTGGCGGGGGGGCCATCAGATACGCAGTATTTT

v_call: TRBV29-1
clone_size: once
d_call: -
j_call: TRBJ1-2
cdr3_aa: CSASVEAGYGYTF
cdr3_nt: TGCAGCGCCAGCGTTGAAGCGGGGTATGGCTACACCTTC

v_call: TRBV2
clone_size: -
d_call: TRBD2
j_call: TRBJ2-7
cdr3_aa: CASDSGGYEQYF
cdr3_nt: TGTGCCAGCGATAGCGGGGGTTACGAGCAGTACTTC

v_call: TRBV13
clone_size: few
d_call: TRBD1
j_call: TRBJ2-1
cdr3_aa: CASSRDRGINEQFF
cdr3_nt: TGTGCCAGCAGCCGGGACAGGGGTATTAATGAGCAGTTCTTC

v_call: TRBV5-1
clone_size: few
d_call: TRBD1
j_call: TRBJ2-7
cdr3_aa: CASSLATGSYEQYF
cdr3_nt: TGCGCCAGCAGCTTGGCGACAGGGTCCTACGAGCAGTACTTC

v_call: TRBV27
clone_size: -
d_call: -
j_call: TRBJ1-1
cdr3_aa: CASSLGSPAWATEAFF
cdr3_nt: TGTGCCAGCAGTTTGGGGAGTCCGGCCTGGGCCACTGAAGCTTTCTTT

v_call: TRBV6-2/TRBV6-3
clone_size: few
d_call: TRBD1
j_call: TRBJ1-5
cdr3_aa: CASSYGTGGTQPQHF
cdr3_nt: TGTGCCAGCAGTTACGGGACAGGGGGAACTCAGCCCCAGCATTTT

v_call: TRBV5-1
clone_size: few
d_call: -
j_call: TRBJ2-5
cdr3_aa: CASSSEGGRQETQYF
cdr3_nt: TGCGCCAGCAGCTCAGAGGGGGGCAGACAAGAGACCCAGTACTTC

v_call: TRBV12-3/TRBV12-4
clone_size: -
d_call: -
j_call: TRBJ1-4
cdr3_aa: CASSSLEGGSEKLFF
cdr3_nt: TGTGCCAGCAGTTCTTTGGAAGGAGGCAGCGAAAAACTGTTTTTT

v_call: TRBV30
clone_size: few
d_call: TRBD2
j_call: TRBJ2-3
cdr3_aa: CAWLGGVSQYF
cdr3_nt: TGTGCCTGGCTGGGGGGGGTATCGCAGTATTTT

v_call: TRBV20-1
clone_size: -
d_call: -
j_call: TRBJ2-3
cdr3_aa: CSAREPRLTDTQYF
cdr3_nt: TGCAGTGCTAGAGAGCCCAGGCTCACAGATACGCAGTATTTT

v_call: TRBV4-1
clone_size: few
d_call: TRBD1
j_call: TRBJ2-3
cdr3_aa: CASSPDRGTDTQYF
cdr3_nt: TGCGCCAGCAGTCCCGACAGGGGCACAGATACGCAGTATTTT

v_call: TRBV11-1
clone_size: few
d_call: TRBD2
j_call: TRBJ2-1
cdr3_aa: CASSSPTSGGAYNEQFF
cdr3_nt: TGTGCCAGCAGCTCGCCGACTAGCGGGGGGGCGTACAATGAGCAGTTCTTC

v_call: TRBV7-6
clone_size: -
d_call: -
j_call: TRBJ1-2
cdr3_aa: CASSLEGGSDYATF
cdr3_nt: TGTGCCAGCAGCTTAGAAGGGGGGTCCGACTATGCGACCTTC

v_call: TRBV4-3
clone_size: -
d_call: TRBD2
j_call: TRBJ2-1
cdr3_aa: CASSQEWTSGSYNEQFF
cdr3_nt: TGCGCCAGCAGCCAAGAATGGACTAGCGGTTCCTACAATGAGCAGTTCTTC

v_call: TRBV4-2
clone_size: -
d_call: -
j_call: TRBJ2-1
cdr3_aa: CASSQEGGKSKQFF
cdr3_nt: TGTGCCAGCAGCCAAGAAGGTGGTAAAAGCAAGCAGTTCTTC

v_call: TRBV5-1
clone_size: -
d_call: TRBD1
j_call: TRBJ1-1
cdr3_aa: CASSFSVDREATEAFF
cdr3_nt: TGCGCCAGCAGCTTTAGTGTCGACAGGGAAGCCACTGAAGCTTTCTTT

v_call: TRBV29-1
clone_size: many
d_call: -
j_call: TRBJ2-7
cdr3_aa: CSAMGRAYEQYF
cdr3_nt: TGCAGCGCCATGGGCAGAGCCTACGAGCAGTACTTC

v_call: TRBV7-9
clone_size: many
d_call: TRBD2
j_call: TRBJ2-1
cdr3_aa: CASRTGLAGGRGEQFF
cdr3_nt: TGTGCCAGCAGAACGGGACTAGCGGGGGGGCGCGGGGAGCAGTTCTTC

v_call: TRBV4-2
clone_size: few
d_call: -
j_call: TRBJ1-3
cdr3_aa: CASSQRASSGNTIYF
cdr3_nt: TGTGCCAGCAGCCAGCGGGCCAGCTCTGGAAACACCATATATTTT

v_call: TRBV2
clone_size: few
d_call: -
j_call: TRBJ2-2
cdr3_aa: CAGGLDPGELFF
cdr3_nt: TGTGCCGGGGGGTTGGACCCCGGGGAGCTGTTTTTT

v_call: TRBV14
clone_size: few
d_call: -
j_call: TRBJ2-1
cdr3_aa: CASSPFRGNNEQFF
cdr3_nt: TGTGCCAGCAGCCCCTTCCGGGGGAACAATGAGCAGTTCTTC

v_call: TRBV6-6
clone_size: few
d_call: -
j_call: TRBJ2-6
cdr3_aa: CASSYVRSGANVLTF
cdr3_nt: TGTGCCAGCAGTTACGTTCGCTCTGGGGCCAACGTCCTGACTTTC

v_call: TRBV18
clone_size: few
d_call: -
j_call: TRBJ1-1
cdr3_aa: CASFTGFGTEAFF
cdr3_nt: TGTGCCAGCTTCACAGGGTTCGGCACTGAAGCTTTCTTT

v_call: TRBV2
clone_size: few
d_call: TRBD1
j_call: TRBJ2-2
cdr3_aa: CASSSGTGRFTGELFF
cdr3_nt: TGTGCCAGCAGCTCCGGGACAGGGAGGTTCACCGGGGAGCTGTTTTTT

v_call: TRBV6-5
clone_size: -
d_call: -
j_call: TRBJ1-1
cdr3_aa: CASSYVGDTEAFF
cdr3_nt: TGTGCCAGCAGTTACGTGGGGGACACTGAAGCTTTCTTT

v_call: TRBV12-5
clone_size: few
d_call: -
j_call: TRBJ1-5
cdr3_aa: CASGSGGVGNQPQHF
cdr3_nt: TGTGCTAGTGGTTCGGGGGGGGTAGGCAATCAGCCCCAGCATTTT

v_call: TRBV28
clone_size: -
d_call: -
j_call: TRBJ2-7
cdr3_aa: CASRNTPGHRGEEQYF
cdr3_nt: TGTGCCAGCAGAAATACACCGGGACATCGGGGGGAAGAGCAGTACTTC

v_call: TRBV4-3
clone_size: -
d_call: TRBD1
j_call: TRBJ1-6
cdr3_aa: CASSQGVAQGSVSNSPLHF
cdr3_nt: TGCGCCAGCAGCCAGGGGGTTGCACAGGGGTCAGTGAGTAATTCACCCCTCCACTTT

v_call: TRBV6-1
clone_size: -
d_call: -
j_call: TRBJ1-6
cdr3_aa: CASTLGTAGPSNSPLHF
cdr3_nt: TGTGCCAGCACCCTGGGGACGGCCGGCCCATCTAATTCACCCCTCCACTTT

v_call: TRBV7-2
clone_size: few
d_call: TRBD2
j_call: TRBJ2-3
cdr3_aa: CASSLLPGGTDTQYF
cdr3_nt: TGTGCCAGCAGCTTATTGCCGGGGGGAACAGATACGCAGTATTTT

v_call: TRBV4-1
clone_size: -
d_call: TRBD2
j_call: TRBJ2-1
cdr3_aa: CASSEGPTLAERYNEQFF
cdr3_nt: TGCGCCAGCAGCGAAGGACCCACACTAGCGGAGAGGTACAATGAGCAGTTCTTC

v_call: TRBV7-2
clone_size: few
d_call: -
j_call: TRBJ1-2
cdr3_aa: CASSLGWTYGYTF
cdr3_nt: TGTGCCAGCAGCTTAGGATGGACCTATGGCTACACCTTC

v_call: TRBV4-3
clone_size: few
d_call: -
j_call: TRBJ2-1
cdr3_aa: CASSQGYYNEQFF
cdr3_nt: TGCGCCAGCAGCCAAGGGTATTACAATGAGCAGTTCTTC